This TCR beta chain is from a study of CD49a tissue-resident CD8 T cells in human skin (dated 2017 in TCRdb). Background on the whole study: The study examined tissue-resident memory CD8+ T cell subsets in human skin defined by CD49a, CD69 and CD103 expression.

The library relied on the immunoSEQ multiplex PCR assay. The original methods were these. Across the sorted blood, dermal and epidermal CD8+ T cell populations, TCR V beta family usage frequencies were compared. The immuneACCESS repertoire file appears here via TCRdb, limited to in-frame rearrangements. These files lack a portion of the clones; in checked studies, under half of the deficit traces to unresolved V genes, and the cause of the others is not known. The V and J calls and clone size are taken from that table; D and trimming were inferred from the DNA. For this sample the table gives 1,200 to 1,500 clones, of which around 70% were detected only once. In total, the top ten clones hold 30% to 45% of the sample. The V end gives up 5 bases and the J end 5 bases, leaving 10 bases in the junction not matched to a gene. Reading from cysteine to phenylalanine, the CDR3 counts 15 amino acids. The sequence is cut down to CDR3 DNA, 45 bases in frame from base 1. CDR1 and CDR2, looked up from the germline V gene (reference sequence), are SEHNR and FQNEAQ.

For roughly five healthy donors, sorted CD8+ T cells taken from blood, dermis and epidermis had their TCR beta CDR3 regions analysed. Both blood and skin samples were provided by each TCR-sequenced donor, and all TCR-sequenced donors were healthy individuals. Sorting was used to isolate CD8+ T cell populations ahead of TCR beta sequencing. Comments on this clone: The target of this receptor is not known. Per-base quality was not reported, and no clone a single base away is much larger than it.

The sample was CLA- CD8+ effector memory T cells sorted from blood. The chain uses TRBV7-9 and TRBJ1-1, and 8 junction bases match TRBD1. The source is a human donor in good health. The bases are TGTGCCAGCAGCCCTACGACAGGGGCGCGGACTGAAGCTTTCTTT. This translates into CASSPTTGARTEAFF.